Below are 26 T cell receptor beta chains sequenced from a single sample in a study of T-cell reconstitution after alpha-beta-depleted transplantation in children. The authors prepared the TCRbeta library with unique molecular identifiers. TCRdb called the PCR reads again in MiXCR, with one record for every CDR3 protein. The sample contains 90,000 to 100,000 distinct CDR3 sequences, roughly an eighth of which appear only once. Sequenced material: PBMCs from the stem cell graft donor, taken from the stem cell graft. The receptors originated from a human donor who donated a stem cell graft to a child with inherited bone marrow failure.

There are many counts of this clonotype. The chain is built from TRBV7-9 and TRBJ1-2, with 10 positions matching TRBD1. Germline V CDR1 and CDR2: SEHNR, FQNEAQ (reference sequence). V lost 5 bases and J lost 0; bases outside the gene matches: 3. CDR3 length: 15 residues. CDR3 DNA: TGTGCCAGCAGCGCCGGGACAGGGGCTAACTATGGCTACACCTTC. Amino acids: CASSAGTGANYGYTF.

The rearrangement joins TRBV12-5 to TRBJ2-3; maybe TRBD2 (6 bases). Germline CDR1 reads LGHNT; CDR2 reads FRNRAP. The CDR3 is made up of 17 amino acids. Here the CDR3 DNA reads TGTGCCTCCTGCCAAGTCGGAGGGGCGGTACTTAGGGATACGCAGTATTTT. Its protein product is CASCQVGGAVLRDTQYF.

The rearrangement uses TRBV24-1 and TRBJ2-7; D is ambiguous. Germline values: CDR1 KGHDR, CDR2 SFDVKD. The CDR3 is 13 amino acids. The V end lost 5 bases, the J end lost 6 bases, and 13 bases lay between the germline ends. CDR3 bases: TGTGCCACCAGTGCCGGCAACCTTCGCGAGCAGTACTTC. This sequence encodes CATSAGNLREQYF.

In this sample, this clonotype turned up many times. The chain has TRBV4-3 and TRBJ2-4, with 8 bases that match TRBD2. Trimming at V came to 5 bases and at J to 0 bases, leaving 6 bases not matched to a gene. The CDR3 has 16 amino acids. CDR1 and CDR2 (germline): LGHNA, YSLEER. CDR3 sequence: CASSLVAGLAKNIQYF. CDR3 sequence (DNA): TGCGCCAGCAGCTTGGTAGCGGGGTTAGCCAAAAACATTCAGTACTTC.

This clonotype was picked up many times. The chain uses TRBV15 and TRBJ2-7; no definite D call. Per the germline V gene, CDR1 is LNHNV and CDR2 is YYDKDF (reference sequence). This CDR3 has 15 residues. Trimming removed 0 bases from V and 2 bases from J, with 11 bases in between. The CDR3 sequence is CATSRDSAGAYEQYF. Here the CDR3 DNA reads TGTGCCACCAGCAGAGATTCGGCAGGCGCCTACGAGCAGTACTTC.

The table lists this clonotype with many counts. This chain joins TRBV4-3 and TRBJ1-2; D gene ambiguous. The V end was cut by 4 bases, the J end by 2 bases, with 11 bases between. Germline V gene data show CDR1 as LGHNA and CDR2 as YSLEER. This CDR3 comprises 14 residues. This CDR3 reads CASSLDRGNYGYTF. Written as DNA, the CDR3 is TGCGCCAGCAGCCTCGACCGAGGAAACTATGGCTACACCTTC.

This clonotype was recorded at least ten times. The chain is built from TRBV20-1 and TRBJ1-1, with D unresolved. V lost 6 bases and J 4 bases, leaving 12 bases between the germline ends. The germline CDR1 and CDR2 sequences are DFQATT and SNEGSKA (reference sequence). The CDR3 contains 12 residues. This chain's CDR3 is CSALGRATEAFF. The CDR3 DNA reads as TGCAGTGCACTAGGCCGGGCCACTGAAGCTTTCTTT.

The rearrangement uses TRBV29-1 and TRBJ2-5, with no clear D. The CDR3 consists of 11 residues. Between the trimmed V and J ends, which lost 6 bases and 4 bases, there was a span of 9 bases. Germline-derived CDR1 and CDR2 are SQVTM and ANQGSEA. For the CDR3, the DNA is TGCAGCGTCCGCATCCTAGAGACCCAGTACTTC. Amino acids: CSVRILETQYF.

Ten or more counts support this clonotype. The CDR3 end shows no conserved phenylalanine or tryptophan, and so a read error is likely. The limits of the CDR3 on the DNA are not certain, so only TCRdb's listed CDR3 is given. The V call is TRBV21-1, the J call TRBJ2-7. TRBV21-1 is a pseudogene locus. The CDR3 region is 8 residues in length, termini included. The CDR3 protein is CASSKEYT.

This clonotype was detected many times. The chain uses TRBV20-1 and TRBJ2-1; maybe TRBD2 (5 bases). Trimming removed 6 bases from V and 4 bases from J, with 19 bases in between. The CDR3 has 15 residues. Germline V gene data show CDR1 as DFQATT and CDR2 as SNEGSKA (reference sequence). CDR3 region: CSARGGSGVYNEQFF. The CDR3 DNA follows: TGCAGTGCCCGCGGCGGAAGCGGAGTTTACAATGAGCAGTTCTTC.

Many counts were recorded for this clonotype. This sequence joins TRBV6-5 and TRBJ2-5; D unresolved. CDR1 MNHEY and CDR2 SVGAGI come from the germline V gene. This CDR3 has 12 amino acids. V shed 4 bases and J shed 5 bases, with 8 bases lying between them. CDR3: CASSSDFETQYF. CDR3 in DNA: TGTGCCAGCAGTTCCGATTTTGAGACCCAGTACTTC.

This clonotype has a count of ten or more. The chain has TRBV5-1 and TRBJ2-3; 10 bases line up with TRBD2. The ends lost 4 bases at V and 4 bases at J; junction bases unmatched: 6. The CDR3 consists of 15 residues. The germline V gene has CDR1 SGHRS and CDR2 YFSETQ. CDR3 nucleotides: TGCGCCAGCAGCCCGTATAGCGGGGGGCCAGATACGCAGTATTTT. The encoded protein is CASSPYSGGPDTQYF. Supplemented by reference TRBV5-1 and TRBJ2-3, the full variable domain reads KAGVTQTPRYLIKTRGQQVTLSCSPISGHRSVSWYQQTPGQGLQFLFEYFSETQRNKGNFPGRFSGRQFSNSRSEMNVSTLELGDSALYLCASSPYSGGPDTQYFGPGTRLTVL.

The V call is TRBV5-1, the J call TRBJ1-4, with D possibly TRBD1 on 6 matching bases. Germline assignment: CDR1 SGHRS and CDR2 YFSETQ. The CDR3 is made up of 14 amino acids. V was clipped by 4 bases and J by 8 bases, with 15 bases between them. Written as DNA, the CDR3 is TGCGCCAGCAGCCGGACAGCCGGGGGAGAAAAACTGTTTTTT. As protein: CASSRTAGGEKLFF.

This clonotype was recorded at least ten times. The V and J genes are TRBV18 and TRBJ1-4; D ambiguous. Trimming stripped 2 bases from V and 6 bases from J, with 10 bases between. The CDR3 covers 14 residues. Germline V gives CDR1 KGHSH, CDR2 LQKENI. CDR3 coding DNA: TGTGCCAGCTCACCAACAGTTCCTGATGAAAAACTGTTTTTT. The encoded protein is CASSPTVPDEKLFF. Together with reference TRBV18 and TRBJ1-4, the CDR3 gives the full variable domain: NAGVMQNPRHLVRRRGQEARLRCSPMKGHSHVYWYRQLPEEGLKFMVYLQKENIIDESGMPKERFSAEFPKEGPSILRIQQVVRGDSAAYFCASSPTVPDEKLFFGSGTQLSVL.

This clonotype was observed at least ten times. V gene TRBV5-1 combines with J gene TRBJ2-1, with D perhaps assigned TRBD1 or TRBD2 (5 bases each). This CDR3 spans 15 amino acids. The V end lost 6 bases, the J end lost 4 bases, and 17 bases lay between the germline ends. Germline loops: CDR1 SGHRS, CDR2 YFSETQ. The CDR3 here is CASTQPGTLYNEQFF. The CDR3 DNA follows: TGCGCCAGCACTCAACCCGGGACCCTTTACAATGAGCAGTTCTTC.

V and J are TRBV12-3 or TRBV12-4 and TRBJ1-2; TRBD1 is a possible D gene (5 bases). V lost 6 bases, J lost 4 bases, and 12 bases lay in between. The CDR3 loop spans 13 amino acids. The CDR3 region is CASSLEGLYGYTF. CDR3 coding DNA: TGTGCCAGCAGCCTTGAGGGACTCTATGGCTACACCTTC.

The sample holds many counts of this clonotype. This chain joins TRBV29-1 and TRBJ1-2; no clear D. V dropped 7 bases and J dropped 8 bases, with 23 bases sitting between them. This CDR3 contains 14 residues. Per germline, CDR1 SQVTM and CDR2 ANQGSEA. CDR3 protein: CSASRTGYYGGYTF. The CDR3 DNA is TGCAGCGCAAGTCGGACGGGATACTATGGCGGCTACACCTTC.

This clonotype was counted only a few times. The CDR3 bases are TGTGCCAGCAGGTTAGGACAGGGGGCTGGTGAAGCTTTCTTT. Translation: CASRLGQGAGEAFF. The rearrangement joins TRBV28 to TRBJ1-1, with 11 bases matching TRBD1. V was clipped by 6 bases and J by 7 bases; unmatched bases: 7. Germline assignment: CDR1 MDHEN and CDR2 SYDVKM. The CDR3 spans 14 residues.

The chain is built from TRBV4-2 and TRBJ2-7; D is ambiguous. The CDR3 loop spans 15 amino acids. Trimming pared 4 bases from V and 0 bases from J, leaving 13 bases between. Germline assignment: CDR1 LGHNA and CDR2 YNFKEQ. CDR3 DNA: TGTGCCAGCAGCCGCGTGCTCCGGTCCTCCTACGAGCAGTACTTC. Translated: CASSRVLRSSYEQYF.

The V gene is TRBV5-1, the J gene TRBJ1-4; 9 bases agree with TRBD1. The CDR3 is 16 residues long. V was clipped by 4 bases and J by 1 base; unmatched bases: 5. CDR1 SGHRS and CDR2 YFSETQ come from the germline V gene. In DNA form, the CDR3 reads TGCGCCAGCAGCCAACTGACAGGGGGAACTAATGAAAAACTGTTTTTT. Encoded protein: CASSQLTGGTNEKLFF.

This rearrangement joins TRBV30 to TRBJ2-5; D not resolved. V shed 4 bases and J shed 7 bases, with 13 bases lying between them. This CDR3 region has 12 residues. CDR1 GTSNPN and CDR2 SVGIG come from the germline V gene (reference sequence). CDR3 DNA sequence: TGTGCCTGGACAGTTATTACGGGGACCCAGTACTTC. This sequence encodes CAWTVITGTQYF.

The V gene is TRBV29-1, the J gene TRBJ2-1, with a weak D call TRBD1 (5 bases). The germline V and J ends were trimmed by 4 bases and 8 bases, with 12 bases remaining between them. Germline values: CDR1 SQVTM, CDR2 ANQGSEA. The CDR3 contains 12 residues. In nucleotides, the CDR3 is TGCAGCGTTGGACAGCCTTGGGATGAGCAGTTCTTC. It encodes CSVGQPWDEQFF.

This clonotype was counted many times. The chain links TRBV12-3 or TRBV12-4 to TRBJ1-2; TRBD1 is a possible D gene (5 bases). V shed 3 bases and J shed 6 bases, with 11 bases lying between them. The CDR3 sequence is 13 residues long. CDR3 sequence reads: CASSFRGLHGYTF. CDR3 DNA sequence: TGTGCCAGCAGTTTTAGGGGACTTCATGGCTACACCTTC.

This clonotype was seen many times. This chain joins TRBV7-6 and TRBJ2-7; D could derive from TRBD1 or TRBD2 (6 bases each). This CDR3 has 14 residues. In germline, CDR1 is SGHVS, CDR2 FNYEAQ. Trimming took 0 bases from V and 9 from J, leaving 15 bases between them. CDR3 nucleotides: TGTGCCAGCAGCTTAGCGCTAAGGGGGGAGCGGCAGTACTTC. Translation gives CASSLALRGERQYF.

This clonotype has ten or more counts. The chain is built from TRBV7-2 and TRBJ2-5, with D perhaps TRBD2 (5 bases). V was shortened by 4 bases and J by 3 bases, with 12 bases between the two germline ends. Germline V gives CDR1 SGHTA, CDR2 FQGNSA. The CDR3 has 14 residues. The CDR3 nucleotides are TGTGCCAGCAGCTCAAACCGGGGAAAAGAGACCCAGTACTTC. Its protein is CASSSNRGKETQYF.

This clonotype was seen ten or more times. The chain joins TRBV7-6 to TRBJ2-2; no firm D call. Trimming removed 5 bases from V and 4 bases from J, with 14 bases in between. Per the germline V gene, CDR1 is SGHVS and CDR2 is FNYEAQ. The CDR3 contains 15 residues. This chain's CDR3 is CASSTRSASTGELFF. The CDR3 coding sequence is TGTGCCAGCAGCACACGATCAGCCTCCACCGGGGAGCTGTTTTTT.